These 8 T cell receptor beta chains were sequenced from one sample in a study of lymphopenia after photon versus proton radiotherapy. Sequencing was performed with immunoSEQ multiplex PCR; in TCRdb, only in-frame clones are kept and a portion is missing. The table lists about 50,000 clones, 92% of them singletons. The sequenced sample was peripheral blood, obtained from a patient treated with photon-based radiotherapy. These receptors originate from a woman between 40 and 50 years old with cholangiocarcinoma.

The gene calls are TRBV2 and TRBJ1-5; TRBD1 aligns across 7 bases. V lost 6 bases, J lost 4 bases, and 9 bases stayed unmatched. The CDR3 runs 15 residues. Germline V gives CDR1 SNHLY, CDR2 FYNNEI. For the CDR3, the DNA is TGTGCCAGCAGCGTCGACAGGGACCTTAATCAGCCCCAGCATTTT. Translating gives CASSVDRDLNQPQHF.

The chain is built from TRBV5-1 and TRBJ1-2, with 8 bases matching TRBD1. The ends lost 2 bases at V and 8 bases at J; junction bases unmatched: 5. The length of the CDR3 is 13 residues. Germline V gene lookup returns CDR1 SGHRS and CDR2 YFSETQ. The CDR3 nucleotides are TGCGCCAGCAGCTTTGGACAGGGTGGAGGCTACACCTTC. This encodes CASSFGQGGGYTF. Combining the CDR3 with reference TRBV5-1 and TRBJ1-2 gives the whole variable domain KAGVTQTPRYLIKTRGQQVTLSCSPISGHRSVSWYQQTPGQGLQFLFEYFSETQRNKGNFPGRFSGRQFSNSRSEMNVSTLELGDSALYLCASSFGQGGGYTFGSGTRLTVV.

This clone was observed a single time. This chain connects TRBV18 to TRBJ1-5; D is undetermined. This CDR3 comprises 15 residues. Germline V CDR1 and CDR2: KGHSH, LQKENI. The V end was cut by 6 bases, the J end by 2 bases, with 14 bases between. CDR3 nucleotides: TGTGCCAGCTCTCAATCCGGCGGGGGCAATCAGCCCCAGCATTTT. It codes for CASSQSGGGNQPQHF.

In the case of this clone: Within the sample, other DNA sequences also encode this same CDR3. The chain recombines TRBV9 with TRBJ1-3; D possibly corresponds to TRBD1 (6 bases). V was trimmed by 1 base and J by 1 base, leaving 9 bases between them. CDR1 SGDLS and CDR2 YYNGEE come from the germline V gene. There are 15 residues in the CDR3. The CDR3 DNA follows: TGTGCCAGCAGCGTAACACAGGGATCTGGAAACACCATATATTTT. Encoded protein: CASSVTQGSGNTIYF.

The chain combines TRBV5-4 with TRBJ2-2; D call uncertain. Germline V gives CDR1 SGHNT, CDR2 YYREEE (reference sequence). Trimming removed 3 bases from V and 2 bases from J, with 5 bases in between. CDR3 length: 13 amino acids. CDR3 coding DNA: TGTGCCAGCAGCTCTCTTAACACCGGGGAGCTGTTTTTT. Amino acid sequence: CASSSLNTGELFF.

The CDR3 protein is CASSVEDRRGYGYTF. The CDR3 DNA reads as TGTGCCAGCAGCGTAGAAGACAGGAGAGGCTATGGCTACACCTTC. The chain joins TRBV9 to TRBJ1-2; perhaps TRBD1 as D (6 bases). Trimming left V 0 bases short and J 4 bases short, with 13 bases between. CDR3 size: 15 residues. The germline V gene has CDR1 SGDLS and CDR2 YYNGEE.

V gene TRBV7-2 combines with J gene TRBJ2-7; 11 bases fit TRBD1. This CDR3 spans 14 amino acids. The junction had 2 bases not matched to a gene; V was cut back by 5 bases and J by 2 bases. The germline V gene encodes CDR1 SGHTA and CDR2 FQGNSA. CDR3 in DNA: TGTGCCAGCAGCCGGGGACAGGGGGCCTACGAGCAGTACTTC. Amino acids: CASSRGQGAYEQYF.

Written as DNA, the CDR3 is TGTGCCAGCAGCGTGGGGGCCGGGACTAGCGACTACGAGCAGTACTTC. It yields the protein CASSVGAGTSDYEQYF. The chain uses TRBV9 and TRBJ2-7, with 10 bases matching TRBD2. This CDR3 has 16 residues. Germline-derived CDR1 and CDR2 are SGDLS and YYNGEE. V lost 2 bases and J lost 3; bases outside the gene matches: 8.